This T cell receptor beta chain emerged from a study of OX40 agonist ivuxolimab in advanced cancers. Study-level information: Given to patients was ivuxolimab, an agonistic anti-OX40 (CD134) antibody.

The table came from immunoSEQ multiplex PCR; TCRdb's copy has only in-frame clones and leaves some out. The sample yields 25,000 to 35,000 clones, around 85% seen once. Concerning this clone itself: Its target is not known.

The germline V gene has CDR1 SGHTA and CDR2 FQGTGA. There are 16 residues in the CDR3. The V segment lost 1 base and the J segment 5 bases; nucleotides outside the gene matches: 8. Notes on the study in general: Expanded clones tended on average to be more numerous among CD8+ T cells than CD4+. Some patients who did not respond also had low normalized T-cell clonal expansion.

The sequence came from an adult with an advanced solid tumor such as melanoma, head and neck, liver or kidney cancer. V gene TRBV7-3 combines with J gene TRBJ2-1, with 7 positions matching TRBD2. This sample comprised CD4+ or CD8+ T cells sorted from blood, obtained in a trial of the OX40 agonist ivuxolimab. CDR3 in amino acids: CASSLNLGGTNNEQFF. Written as DNA, the CDR3 is TGTGCCAGCAGCTTAAATTTGGGGGGGACTAACAATGAGCAGTTCTTC. The whole variable domain, filled in from reference TRBV7-3 and TRBJ2-1, reads GAGVSQTPSNKVTEKGKYVELRCDPISGHTALYWYRQSLGQGPEFLIYFQGTGAADDSGLPNDRFFAVRPEGSVSTLKIQRTERGDSAVYLCASSLNLGGTNNEQFFGPGTRLTVL.